Included here is one T cell receptor (beta chain) sequence, with context. The data were obtained in a study of blood T cell repertoires in COVID-19. Individuals drawn from some 25 US areas were roughly 18 to 95 years old. Original data processing: Estimation of nucleated cell counts relied on the amplification of reference gene primers. Clones were read by immunoSEQ multiplex PCR, and TCRdb kept only the in-frame ones, dropping some. V and J calls and clone size come straight from that table; D and trimming were deduced from the DNA. The data show roughly 150,000 clones, roughly 80% seen once. The CDR3 contains 13 residues. The germline V gene has CDR1 KGHDR and CDR2 SFDVKD. Trimming stripped 4 bases from V and 7 bases from J, with 10 bases between.

Sequenced input: PBMCs or T cells enriched from blood (not recorded which). The rearrangement links TRBV24-1 to TRBJ1-5; D gene unclear. The TCR was taken from a woman aged 60-75 years who had recovered from COVID-19. CDR3 in amino acids: CATSESERQPQHF. The CDR3 region has the DNA TGTGCCACCAGTGAAAGCGAACGGCAGCCCCAGCATTTT.